Below are 27 T cell receptor beta chains sequenced from a single sample in a study of T cell repertoires in cytomegalovirus infection. TCRdb ran MiXCR on the reads and lists one entry per CDR3 protein. The table records hundreds of thousands of distinct CDR3 sequences, roughly a third of them present only once. The sequenced sample consisted of PBMCs. The receptor set was obtained from a human donor in good health (CMV status not recorded). Some clones in this sample may be carry-over from other donors' samples.

This chain links TRBV7-9 with TRBJ1-3; 9 positions match TRBD1. CDR3 length: 15 residues. Germline trimming cut 6 bases from V and 4 bases from J; bases unmatched to any gene: 7. CDR1 SEHNR and CDR2 FQNEAQ come from the germline V gene (reference sequence). CDR3 sequence (DNA): TGTGCCAGCAGTCGATCCGGGACAGGGGGAAACACCATATATTTT. Translated, it gives CASSRSGTGGNTIYF. Variable domain in full (rest from reference TRBV7-9 and TRBJ1-3): DTGVSQNPRHKITKRGQNVTFRCDPISEHNRLYWYRQTLGQGPEFLTYFQNEAQLEKSRLLSDRFSAERPKGSFSTLEIQRTEQGDSAMYLCASSRSGTGGNTIYFGEGSWLTVV.

The gene calls are TRBV19 and TRBJ1-2; D perhaps matches TRBD1 (5 bases). Germline V lookup: CDR1 LNHDA, CDR2 SQIVND (reference sequence). Between the trimmed V and J ends, which lost 1 base and 4 bases, there was a span of 13 bases. The CDR3 runs 15 residues. This chain's CDR3 is CASSIVPGRPYGYTF. The CDR3 DNA reads as TGTGCCAGTAGTATAGTCCCGGGGCGGCCCTATGGCTACACCTTC.

There are a few counts of this clonotype. The rearrangement uses TRBV6-5 and TRBJ1-1; 8 positions match TRBD1. Germline-derived CDR1 and CDR2 are MNHEY and SVGAGI. This CDR3 region has 14 residues. V lost 7 bases, J lost 1 base, and 5 bases stayed unmatched. The CDR3 DNA follows: TGTGCCAGCAATAAACAGGGGGGGAACACTGAAGCTTTCTTT. Residues: CASNKQGGNTEAFF.

The chain recombines TRBV7-3 with TRBJ1-2, with unresolved D. The CDR3 sequence is 14 residues long. Germline loops: CDR1 SGHTA, CDR2 FQGTGA. V was trimmed by 2 bases and J by 3 bases, leaving 10 bases between them. DNA of the CDR3: TGTGCCAGCAGCTTAGAGTCAATCGACTATGGCTACACCTTC. Translated: CASSLESIDYGYTF.

The table lists this clonotype with many counts. The chain couples TRBV7-2 to TRBJ1-4; D gene ambiguous. This CDR3 is built from 14 residues. Germline V gene data show CDR1 as SGHTA and CDR2 as FQGNSA. V was pared by 1 base and J by 8 bases, with 11 bases between. Here the CDR3 DNA reads TGTGCCAGCAGCTTAGAACAAGGCTCCGAAAAACTGTTTTTT. Its protein product is CASSLEQGSEKLFF.

This clonotype was observed at least ten times. The chain uses TRBV7-2 and TRBJ2-7; possibly TRBD2 for D (5 bases). The CDR3 spans 13 residues. Between the trimmed V and J ends, which lost 2 bases and 4 bases, there was a span of 9 bases. The germline CDR1 and CDR2 sequences are SGHTA and FQGNSA. CDR3 in amino acids: CASSLSSWYEQYF. The CDR3 region has the DNA TGTGCCAGCAGCTTATCTAGCTGGTACGAGCAGTACTTC. Drawing the rest from reference TRBV7-2 and TRBJ2-7, the complete variable domain is GAGVSQSPSNKVTEKGKDVELRCDPISGHTALYWYRQSLGQGLEFLIYFQGNSAPDKSGLPSDRFSAERTGGSVSTLTIQRTQQEDSAVYLCASSLSSWYEQYFGPGTRLTVT.

As concerns this clonotype: Mismatch with germline at one junction end may stem from a read error. This chain links TRBV6-4 with TRBJ2-1; TRBD2 agrees at 12 bases. In germline, CDR1 is MRHNA, CDR2 SNTAGT. The CDR3 length is 16 residues. CDR3 nucleotides: TGTGCCAGCAGTGCCTCCGTGACTAGCGGGAGCAAGGATCATGTTTTC. Translating it yields CASSASVTSGSKDHVF.

This clonotype was seen a handful of times. V gene TRBV7-6 combines with J gene TRBJ2-7; 7 bases are shared with TRBD2. J lost 5 bases, V lost 5 bases, and 12 bases had no gene match. The length of the CDR3 is 15 residues. From germline, CDR1 is SGHVS and CDR2 FNYEAQ. This CDR3 reads CASSLGAGVSHEQYF. The CDR3 DNA reads as TGTGCCAGCAGCCTCGGGGCGGGAGTTTCCCACGAGCAGTACTTC.

This clonotype was recorded a few times. J is TRBJ2-3 and V is TRBV11-1, with 11 bases that match TRBD2. After removal of 4 bases from V and 1 base from J, the junction contained 4 bases not matched to a gene. This CDR3 has 16 amino acids. Germline-derived CDR1 and CDR2 are SGHAT and FQDESV (reference sequence). The CDR3 protein is CASSSPGLAGTDTQYF. DNA for the CDR3: TGTGCCAGCAGCTCTCCGGGACTAGCGGGCACAGATACGCAGTATTTT.

On this clonotype: The conserved final phenylalanine or tryptophan is absent from the CDR3, which likely points to a read error. CDR3 DNA: TGTGCCAGCAGCTTAAGGCAGGGGCCAGAGAATGGCTACACCTTA. Amino acids: CASSLRQGPENGYTL. The chain joins TRBV7-9 to TRBJ1-2; maybe TRBD1 (6 bases). CDR1 and CDR2 (germline): SEHNR, FQNEAQ (reference sequence). The CDR3 length is 15 residues. The V end lost 2 bases, the J end lost 6 bases, and 16 bases lay between the germline ends.

The V call is TRBV12-3 or TRBV12-4, the J call TRBJ1-6; D remains unclear. This CDR3 comprises 12 residues. V was clipped by 5 bases and J by 7 bases, with 6 bases between them. The CDR3 is CASSGLNSPLHF. The CDR3 coding sequence is TGTGCCAGCAGTGGACTGAATTCACCCCTCCACTTT.

The genes are TRBV6-5 and TRBJ1-2, with 10 nucleotides matching TRBD1. The CDR3 extends over 13 amino acids. After removal of 5 bases from V and 7 bases from J, the junction contained 4 bases not matched to a gene. Germline-derived CDR1 and CDR2 are MNHEY and SVGAGI. The CDR3 here is CASSDRGRGGYTF. In nucleotides, the CDR3 is TGTGCCAGCAGTGACAGGGGGCGAGGTGGCTACACCTTC.

This clonotype has at least ten counts. The chain is built from TRBV6-1 and TRBJ1-5, with D possibly being TRBD1 (6 bases). The CDR3 runs 14 residues. V dropped 7 bases and J dropped 5 bases, with 15 bases sitting between them. CDR1 and CDR2 (germline): MNHNS, SASEGT. CDR3 protein: CASKGTGRDQPQHF. The CDR3 DNA is TGTGCCAGCAAGGGAACAGGGCGCGATCAGCCCCAGCATTTT.

In this sample, this clonotype turned up a few times. The V gene is TRBV19, the J gene TRBJ2-2; D ambiguous. The CDR3 covers 15 residues. Germline V CDR1 and CDR2: LNHDA, SQIVND (reference sequence). V was cut by 4 bases and J by 0 bases, with 9 bases left in between. The CDR3 region is CASSSLPANTGELFF. DNA for the CDR3: TGTGCCAGTAGTAGCCTCCCTGCGAACACCGGGGAGCTGTTTTTT.

This clonotype was seen a handful of times. V usage is TRBV11-1 and J usage is TRBJ2-3, with D possibly being TRBD1 or TRBD2 (6 bases each). The CDR3 totals 14 residues. V was shortened by 8 bases and J by 2 bases, with 14 bases between the two germline ends. Germline V CDR1 and CDR2: SGHAT, FQDESV (reference sequence). CDR3 in DNA: TGTGCCAGCCTCGGGGGACAACTCACAGATACGCAGTATTTT. It specifies CASLGGQLTDTQYF.

CDR3 protein: CASSQTSGRNTGELFF. The CDR3 nucleotides read TGTGCCAGCAGCCAAACTAGCGGCAGGAACACCGGGGAGCTGTTTTTT. The chain combines TRBV4-2 with TRBJ2-2, with 8 bases lining up with TRBD2. J was trimmed by 1 base and V by 2 bases; bases with no gene match: 3. The germline gives CDR1 LGHNA, CDR2 YNFKEQ. This CDR3 is built from 16 residues.

This rearrangement joins TRBV10-3 to TRBJ1-6, with 9 bases matching TRBD1. Germline V lookup: CDR1 ENHRY, CDR2 SYGVKD. There are 14 residues in the CDR3. V gave up 6 bases and J gave up 7 bases; unmatched junction bases: 4. The CDR3 DNA follows: TGTGCCATCAGCCCCGGGACAGGGAATTCACCCCTCCACTTT. This gives the protein CAISPGTGNSPLHF.

This clonotype was found a few times. DNA for the CDR3: TGTGCCAGCAGTCCCAACAGGGCCAATGAGGGAAACACCATATATTTT. This translates into CASSPNRANEGNTIYF. The rearrangement uses TRBV25-1 and TRBJ1-3, with D possibly being TRBD1 (6 bases). The V end was cut by 5 bases, the J end by 4 bases, with 18 bases between. This CDR3 has 16 amino acids. Germline V lookup: CDR1 MGHDK, CDR2 SYGVNS.

This clonotype was seen more than once but under ten times. This chain joins TRBV10-3 and TRBJ1-2; no reliable D call. Germline loops: CDR1 ENHRY, CDR2 SYGVKD. Trimming took 0 bases from V and 8 from J, leaving 16 bases between them. CDR3 length equals 15 residues. The chain's CDR3 is CAISESTLGPHGYTF. The DNA of the CDR3 is TGTGCCATCAGTGAGTCGACTCTCGGGCCGCACGGCTACACCTTC.

This clonotype was found a few times. The rearrangement uses TRBV12-3 or TRBV12-4 and TRBJ2-1; 12 bases line up with TRBD2. V was clipped by 10 bases and J by 5 bases; unmatched bases: 6. The CDR3 is 14 amino acids. The CDR3 coding sequence is TGTGCCAACCCCGGACTAGCGGGAAACAATGAGCAGTTCTTC. Amino acid sequence: CANPGLAGNNEQFF.

The chain links TRBV7-2 to TRBJ2-5, with D maybe TRBD1 (6 bases). V lost 2 bases to trimming and J lost 5 bases, with 12 bases between them. The CDR3 has 14 residues. The germline gives CDR1 SGHTA, CDR2 FQGNSA. CDR3 protein: CASSLTQGWETQYF. As DNA, the CDR3 is TGTGCCAGCAGCTTAACGCAGGGGTGGGAGACCCAGTACTTC.

This chain links TRBV4-2 with TRBJ2-5, with unresolved D. This CDR3 spans 12 amino acids. V gave up 0 bases and J gave up 7 bases, with 6 bases separating them. Germline CDR1 reads LGHNA; CDR2 reads YNFKEQ. CDR3 DNA: TGTGCCAGCAGCCAAGATTTTGGGACCCAGTACTTC. Encoded protein: CASSQDFGTQYF.

This rearrangement joins TRBV29-1 to TRBJ1-2; 7 bases are shared with TRBD1. The CDR3 consists of 12 residues. The junction had 3 bases not matched to a gene; V was cut back by 4 bases and J by 4 bases. The germline CDR1 and CDR2 sequences are SQVTM and ANQGSEA. DNA of the CDR3: TGCAGCGTTGGAGGGGGCAGCTATGGCTACACCTTC. Translation: CSVGGGSYGYTF.

This chain uses TRBV12-3 or TRBV12-4 with TRBJ2-1, with D uncertain. This CDR3 is built from 13 residues. V was trimmed by 3 bases and J by 8 bases, leaving 11 bases between them. CDR3 amino acids: CASSFSSGHEQFF. The CDR3 DNA reads as TGTGCCAGCAGTTTCAGTAGTGGGCATGAGCAGTTCTTC.

This clonotype was detected many times. The chain carries TRBV7-2 and TRBJ2-1; 8 nucleotides align to TRBD2. The V gene's germline CDR1 is SGHTA and CDR2 FQGNSA. The CDR3 length is 15 residues. J lost 4 bases, V lost 4 bases, and 6 bases had no gene match. The CDR3 region has the DNA TGTGCCAGCAGCTCTACTAGCGGACAGTACAATGAGCAGTTCTTC. Its protein product is CASSSTSGQYNEQFF.

This chain connects TRBV7-9 to TRBJ1-1; maybe TRBD1 (6 bases). This CDR3 has 13 amino acids. The V end was cut by 5 bases, the J end by 6 bases, with 13 bases between. Germline CDR1 reads SEHNR; CDR2 reads FQNEAQ (reference sequence). This chain's CDR3 is CASSLDTGSEAFF. Here the CDR3 DNA reads TGTGCCAGCAGCCTAGACACAGGGTCTGAAGCTTTCTTT.

About this clonotype itself: Relative to the germline gene, one junction end is altered; a read error may explain this. The rearrangement joins TRBV20-1 to TRBJ2-1; TRBD1 matches 9 bases. The CDR3 totals 14 residues. Looked up from germline, CDR1 is DFQATT and CDR2 is SNEGSKA (reference sequence). For the CDR3, the DNA is TGCAGTGCTAACGACAGGGGGACTCGTAATGATCAGTTCTTC. This translates into CSANDRGTRNDQFF.